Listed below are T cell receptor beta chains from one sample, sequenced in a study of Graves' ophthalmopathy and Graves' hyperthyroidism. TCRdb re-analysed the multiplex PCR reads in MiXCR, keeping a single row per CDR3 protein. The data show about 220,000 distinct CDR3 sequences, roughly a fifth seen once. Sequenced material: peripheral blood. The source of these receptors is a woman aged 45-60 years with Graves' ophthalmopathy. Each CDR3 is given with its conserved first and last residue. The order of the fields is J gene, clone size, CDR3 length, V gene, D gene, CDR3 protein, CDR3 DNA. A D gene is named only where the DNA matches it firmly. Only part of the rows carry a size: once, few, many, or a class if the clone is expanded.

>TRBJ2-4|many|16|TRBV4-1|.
CASSPSPWEGKNIQYF
TGCGCCAGCAGCCCCTCGCCTTGGGAAGGGAAAAACATTCAGTACTTC
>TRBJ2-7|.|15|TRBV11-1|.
CASSLEVGGTYEQYF
TGTGCCAGCAGCTTAGAGGTAGGGGGGACCTACGAGCAGTACTTC
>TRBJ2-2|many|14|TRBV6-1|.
CASGEMEDTGELFF
TGTGCCAGCGGAGAAATGGAGGACACCGGGGAGCTGTTTTTT
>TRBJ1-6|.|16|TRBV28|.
CASSLSVGGMGSPLHF
TGTGCCAGCAGTTTATCCGTTGGGGGGATGGGGTCACCCCTCCACTTT
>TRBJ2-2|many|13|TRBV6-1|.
CASSPDMVGELFF
TGTGCCAGCAGTCCAGATATGGTCGGGGAGCTGTTTTTT
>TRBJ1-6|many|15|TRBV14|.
CASNQGRGNNSLLHF
TGTGCCAGCAACCAAGGTCGGGGGAATAATTCACTCCTCCACTTT
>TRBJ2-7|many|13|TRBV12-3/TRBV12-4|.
CASSLVRVHEQYF
TGTGCCAGCAGTTTGGTCAGGGTCCACGAGCAGTACTTC
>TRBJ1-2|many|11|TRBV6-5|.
CASSSHYGYTF
TGTGCCAGCAGTAGTCACTATGGCTACACCTTC
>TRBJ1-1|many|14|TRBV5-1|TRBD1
CASSFAGGNTEAFF
TGCGCCAGCAGCTTCGCAGGGGGGAACACTGAAGCTTTCTTT
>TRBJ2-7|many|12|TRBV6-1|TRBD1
CASRLQGSEQYF
TGTGCCAGCAGACTACAGGGGAGCGAGCAGTACTTC
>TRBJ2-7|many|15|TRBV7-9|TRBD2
CASSPGTSGTYEQYF
TGTGCCAGCAGCCCGGGGACTAGCGGCACCTACGAGCAGTACTTC
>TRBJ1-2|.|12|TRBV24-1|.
CATSDSQYGYTF
TGTGCCACCAGTGATTCCCAGTATGGCTACACCTTC
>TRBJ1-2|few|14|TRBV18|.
CASSPSGPVHGYTF
TGTGCCAGCTCACCTTCAGGGCCCGTCCATGGCTACACCTTC
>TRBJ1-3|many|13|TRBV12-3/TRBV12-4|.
CASSLQIGNTIYF
TGTGCCAGCAGTTTACAGATCGGAAACACCATATATTTT
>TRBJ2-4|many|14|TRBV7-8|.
CASSPRAVANIQYF
TGTGCCAGCAGCCCCCGGGCCGTCGCAAACATTCAGTACTTC
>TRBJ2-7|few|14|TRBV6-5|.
CASSYSRFQGEQYF
TGTGCCAGCAGTTACTCGAGGTTTCAGGGCGAGCAGTACTTC
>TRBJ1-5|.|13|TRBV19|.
CASSDRTVLPQHF
TGTGCCAGTAGTGATAGGACAGTCCTACCCCAGCATTTT
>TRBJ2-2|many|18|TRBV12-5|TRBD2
CASGTRGLAGGYTGELFF
TGTGCTAGTGGTACACGCGGACTAGCGGGAGGGTACACCGGGGAGCTGTTTTTT
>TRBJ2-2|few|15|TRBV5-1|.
CASSPGQFPGGELFF
TGCGCCAGCAGCCCCGGACAGTTTCCGGGCGGGGAGCTGTTTTTT
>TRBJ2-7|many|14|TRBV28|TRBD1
CASSYSGTDYEQYF
TGTGCCAGCAGTTACTCAGGGACAGATTACGAGCAGTACTTC
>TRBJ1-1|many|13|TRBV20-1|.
CSASTGQNTEAFF
TGCAGTGCTAGTACGGGACAGAACACTGAAGCTTTCTTT
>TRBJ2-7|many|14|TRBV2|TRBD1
CASRLRDSSYEQYF
TGTGCCAGCAGACTCCGGGACAGCTCCTACGAGCAGTACTTC
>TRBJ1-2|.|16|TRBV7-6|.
CASSLLVEQYNYGYSF
TGTGCCAGCAGCTTACTGGTGGAACAGTATAACTATGGCTACAGCTTC
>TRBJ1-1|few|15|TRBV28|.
CASSMSGVGNSEAFF
TGTGCCAGCAGTATGTCAGGGGTGGGGAATTCTGAAGCTTTCTTT
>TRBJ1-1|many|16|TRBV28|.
CAILGWDKVWDTEAFF
TGTGCCATTCTTGGGTGGGACAAAGTATGGGACACTGAAGCTTTCTTT
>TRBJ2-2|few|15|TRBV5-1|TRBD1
CASSSGQGTTGELFF
TGCGCCAGCAGCTCGGGACAGGGGACCACCGGGGAGCTGTTTTTT
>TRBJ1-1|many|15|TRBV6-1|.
CASSGSRSLNTEAFF
TGTGCCAGCAGCGGAAGCCGCAGTCTGAACACTGAAGCTTTCTTT
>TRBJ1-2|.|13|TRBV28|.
CASNPRQDHGYTF
TGTGCCAGCAACCCAAGACAGGATCATGGCTACACCTTC
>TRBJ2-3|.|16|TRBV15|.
CATSSGTLASTDTQYF
TGTGCCACCAGCTCTGGGACTCTAGCCAGCACAGATACGCAGTATTTT
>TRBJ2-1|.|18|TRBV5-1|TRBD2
CASSLGRSGRAVYNEQFF
TGCGCCAGCAGCTTGGGTAGGAGCGGGAGGGCTGTCTACAATGAGCAGTTCTTC
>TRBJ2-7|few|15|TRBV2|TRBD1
CASSLTSHRGSEQYF
TGTGCCAGCAGCCTCACTTCCCACAGGGGGAGCGAGCAGTACTTC
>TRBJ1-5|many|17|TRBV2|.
CASREAGRTPSNQPQHF
TGTGCCAGCAGAGAGGCGGGGCGGACCCCATCAAATCAGCCCCAGCATTTT
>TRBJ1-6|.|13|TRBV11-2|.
CASSLVLESPLHF
TGTGCCAGCAGCTTGGTGTTGGAGTCACCCCTCCACTTT
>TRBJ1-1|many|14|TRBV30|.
CAWSGGQGNTEAFF
TGTGCCTGGAGTGGGGGGCAGGGGAACACTGAAGCTTTCTTT
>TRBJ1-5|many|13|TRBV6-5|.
CASSARVGQPQHF
TGTGCCAGCAGCGCCAGGGTCGGGCAGCCCCAGCATTTT
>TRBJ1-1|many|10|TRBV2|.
CASSEILSFF
TGTGCCAGCAGTGAGATTTTGTCTTTCTTT
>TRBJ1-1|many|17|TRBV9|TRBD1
CASSVSGTGIMNTEAFF
TGTGCCAGCAGCGTATCCGGGACAGGGATCATGAACACTGAAGCTTTCTTT
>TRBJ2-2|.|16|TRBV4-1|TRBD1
CASRPPPGQGTGELFF
TGCGCCAGCAGGCCTCCACCGGGACAGGGTACCGGGGAGCTGTTTTTT
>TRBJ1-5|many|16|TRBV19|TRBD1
CASKPYRTGRNQPQHF
TGTGCCAGTAAACCCTATAGGACAGGCCGCAATCAGCCCCAGCATTTT
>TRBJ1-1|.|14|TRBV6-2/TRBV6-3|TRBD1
CASSYLRGSTEAFF
TGTGCCAGCAGTTACCTCAGGGGGTCCACTGAAGCTTTCTTT
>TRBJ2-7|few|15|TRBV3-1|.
CASSQVASSLYEQYF
TGTGCCAGCAGCCAAGTTGCTAGCTCCCTCTACGAGCAGTACTTC
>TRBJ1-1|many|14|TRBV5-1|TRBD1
CASSYDRGNTEAFF
TGCGCCAGCAGCTATGACAGGGGGAACACTGAAGCTTTCTTT
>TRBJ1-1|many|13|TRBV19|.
CASSTDAGTEAFF
TGTGCCAGTAGTACCGACGCGGGTACTGAAGCTTTCTTT
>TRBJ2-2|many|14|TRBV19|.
CASSIVGLTGELFF
TGTGCCAGTAGTATAGTTGGTCTCACCGGGGAGCTGTTTTTT
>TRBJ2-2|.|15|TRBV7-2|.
CASRVSAMNTGELFF
TGTGCCAGCCGCGTATCTGCCATGAACACCGGGGAGCTGTTTTTT
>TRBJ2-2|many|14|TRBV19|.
CATASGRNTGELFF
TGTGCCACTGCCTCTGGGCGGAACACCGGGGAGCTGTTTTTT
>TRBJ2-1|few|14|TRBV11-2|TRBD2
CASSGRGALNEQFF
TGTGCCAGCAGCGGGCGGGGGGCTCTCAATGAGCAGTTCTTC